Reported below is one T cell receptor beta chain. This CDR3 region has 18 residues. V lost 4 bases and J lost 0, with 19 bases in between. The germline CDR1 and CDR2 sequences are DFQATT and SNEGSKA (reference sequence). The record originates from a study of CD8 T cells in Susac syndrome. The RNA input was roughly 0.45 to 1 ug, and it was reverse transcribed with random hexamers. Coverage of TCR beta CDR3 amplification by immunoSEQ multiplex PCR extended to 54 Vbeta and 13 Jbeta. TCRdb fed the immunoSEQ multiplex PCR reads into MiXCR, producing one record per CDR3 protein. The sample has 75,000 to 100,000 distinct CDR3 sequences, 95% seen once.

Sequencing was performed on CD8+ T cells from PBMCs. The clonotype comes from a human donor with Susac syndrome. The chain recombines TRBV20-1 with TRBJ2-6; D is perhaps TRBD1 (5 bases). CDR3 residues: CSATDQWGRSSGANVLTF. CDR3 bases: TGCAGTGCTACCGATCAATGGGGCCGGAGCTCTGGGGCCAACGTCCTGACTTTC.